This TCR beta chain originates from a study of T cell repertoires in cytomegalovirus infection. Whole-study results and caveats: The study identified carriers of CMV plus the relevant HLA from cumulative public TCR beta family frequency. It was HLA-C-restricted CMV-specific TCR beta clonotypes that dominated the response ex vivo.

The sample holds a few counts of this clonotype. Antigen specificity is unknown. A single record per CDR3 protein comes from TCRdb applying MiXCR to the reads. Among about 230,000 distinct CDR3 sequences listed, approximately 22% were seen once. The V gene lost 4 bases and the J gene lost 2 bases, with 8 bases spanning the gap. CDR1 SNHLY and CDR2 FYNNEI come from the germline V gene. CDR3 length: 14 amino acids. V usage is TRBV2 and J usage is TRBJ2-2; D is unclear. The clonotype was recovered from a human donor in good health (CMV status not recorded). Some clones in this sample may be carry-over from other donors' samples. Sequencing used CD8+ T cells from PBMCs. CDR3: CASSATVNTGELFF. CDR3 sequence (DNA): TGTGCCAGCAGTGCGACCGTTAACACCGGGGAGCTGTTTTTT.